Following are 5 T cell receptor beta chains from one sample sequenced in a study of tumor-infiltrating lymphocytes in primary liver carcinoma. TCR beta cDNA came from about 0.45 ug total RNA, primed with a constant-region primer. Slightly modified ARM-PCR, run as three nested multiplex PCR rounds, produced the TCR beta libraries. It was with TRBV1-TRBV30 forward primers and a C-beta reverse primer that the first two PCR rounds were run, at roughly 10 cycles each. Via MiXCR, TCRdb re-called the multiplex PCR reads, giving one row per CDR3 protein. The data show approximately 110,000 distinct CDR3 sequences, roughly 69% seen once. The tissue used was unsorted bulk material of 20-30 mg. RNA and DNA were co-extracted from it with the AllPrep DNA/RNA mini kit. Sequencing was carried out using liver tumor tissue from sampling region 1. As to subset: tumor region T1, superior pole. All receptors come from a woman aged 55-70 years with primary liver carcinoma and hepatitis B virus infection.

On this clonotype: Germline is not matched at one junction end, which may reflect a read error. V gene TRBV11-2 combines with J gene TRBJ2-3, with D perhaps TRBD1 (6 bases). Looked up from germline, CDR1 is SGHAT and CDR2 is FQNNGV. This CDR3 contains 15 residues. As DNA, the CDR3 is TGTGGCAGCAGCCAAAACGCAGGGGAAACAGATACGCAGTATTTT. Encoded protein: CGSSQNAGETDTQYF.

This clonotype appeared a single time. A much larger clone is a single base away; this may be a read error. This chain links TRBV5-4 with TRBJ2-5; D is undetermined. This CDR3 region has 11 residues. Germline CDR1 and CDR2: SGHNT and YYREEE (reference sequence). CDR3 sequence reads: CASSFTETQSF. The CDR3 DNA reads as TGTGCCAGCAGCTTTACGGAGACCCAGTCCTTC.

Worth noting for this clonotype: This may come from a read error, since a much larger clone is one base off. This chain connects TRBV6-1 to TRBJ2-4; no definite D call. The length of the CDR3 is 17 residues. Per the germline V gene, CDR1 is MNHNS and CDR2 is SASEGT. In nucleotides, the CDR3 is TGTGTCAGCAGTGAACCGGCGGATCCCCTAGCCAAAAACATTCAGTACTTC. Its translation is CVSSEPADPLAKNIQYF.

The rearrangement uses TRBV29-1 and TRBJ2-7, with D maybe TRBD2 (5 bases). The CDR3 runs 14 residues. CDR1 and CDR2 (germline): SQVTM, ANQGSEA. The V end lost 6 bases, the J end lost 13 bases, and 28 bases lay between the germline ends. The CDR3: CSVAGDYEHGDQYF. The CDR3 DNA is TGCAGCGTCGCCGGAGACTACGAGCACGGTGATCAATACTTC.

With respect to this clonotype: Because it lacks the conserved phenylalanine or tryptophan at the end, this CDR3 is likely a read error. This chain joins TRBV5-4 and TRBJ2-5; 13 bases agree with TRBD2. Germline V gives CDR1 SGHNT, CDR2 YYREEE (reference sequence). The CDR3 has 17 amino acids. CDR3 coding DNA: TGTGCCAACAGCTTGACAAGGACTAGCGGGAGCATCGAGACCCAGTACCTC. Amino acid sequence: CANSLTRTSGSIETQYL.